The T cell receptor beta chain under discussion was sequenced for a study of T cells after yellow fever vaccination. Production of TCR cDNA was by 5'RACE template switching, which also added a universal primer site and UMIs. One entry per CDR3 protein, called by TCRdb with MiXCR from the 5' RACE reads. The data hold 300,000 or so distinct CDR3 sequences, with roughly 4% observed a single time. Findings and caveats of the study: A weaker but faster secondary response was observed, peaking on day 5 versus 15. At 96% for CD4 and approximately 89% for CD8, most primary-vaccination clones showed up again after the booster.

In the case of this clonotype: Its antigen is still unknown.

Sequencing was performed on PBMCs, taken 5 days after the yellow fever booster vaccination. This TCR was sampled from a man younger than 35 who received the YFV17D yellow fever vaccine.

The chain's CDR3 is CASSLADQYSYEQYF. CDR3 in DNA: TGTGCCAGCAGCTTAGCGGACCAATACTCCTACGAGCAGTACTTC. The V and J genes are TRBV7-9 and TRBJ2-7; D ambiguous. Germline lookup yields CDR1 SEHNR and CDR2 FQNEAQ (reference sequence). The CDR3 is made up of 15 amino acids. The V and J ends lost 0 bases and 0 bases respectively, with 9 bases between them.